The clone carrying this T cell receptor beta chain was seen a single time. The entry originates in a study of blood T cell repertoires in COVID-19. Background on the study: Sources were T cells, B-cell-depleted T cells, or PBMCs; the material itself was cDNA or gDNA.

The germline V gene has CDR1 SGHVS and CDR2 FQNEAQ. The CDR3 is 14 amino acids. Trimming removed 1 base from V and 0 bases from J, with 6 bases in between. The protocol was immunoSEQ multiplex PCR, while the TCRdb copy is restricted to in-frame clones and leaves out a portion. The data show 100,000 to 150,000 clones, 70% to 90% seen once. Material for sequencing was peripheral blood. The J gene is TRBJ1-1, the V gene TRBV7-8; D gene unclear. The TCR comes from a human donor in a cohort sampled during active COVID-19. The CDR3 region is CASSLGGLNTEAFF. DNA of the CDR3: TGTGCCAGCAGCTTAGGAGGATTGAACACTGAAGCTTTCTTT. The entire variable domain, with the rest obtained from reference TRBV7-8 and TRBJ1-1, is as follows: GAGVSQSPRYKVAKRGQDVALRCDPISGHVSLFWYQQALGQGPEFLTYFQNEAQLDKSGLPSDRFFAERPEGSVSTLKIQRTQQEDSAVYLCASSLGGLNTEAFFGQGTRLTVV.